This TCR beta chain came from a study of blood T cell repertoires in COVID-19. The repertoire was sequenced with immunoSEQ multiplex PCR; TCRdb's copy has only in-frame clones and lacks some. The sample lists roughly 260,000 clones, about nine tenths seen once, with less than 2.5% in the top ten. This clone has just one count. Germline assignment: CDR1 SEHNR and CDR2 FQNEAQ (reference sequence). This CDR3 is 14 amino acids long. Deletions cut 2 bases from V and 8 bases from J, with 12 bases between. The receptor was derived from a woman between 18 and 29 years old who had recovered from COVID-19. The sequenced sample consisted of PBMCs or T cells enriched from blood (not recorded which). The rearrangement joins TRBV7-9 to TRBJ1-4; D uncertain. The CDR3 DNA sequence: TGTGCCAGCAGCTTAACTCGCGGGAGGGAAAAACTGTTTTTT. Its protein is CASSLTRGREKLFF.